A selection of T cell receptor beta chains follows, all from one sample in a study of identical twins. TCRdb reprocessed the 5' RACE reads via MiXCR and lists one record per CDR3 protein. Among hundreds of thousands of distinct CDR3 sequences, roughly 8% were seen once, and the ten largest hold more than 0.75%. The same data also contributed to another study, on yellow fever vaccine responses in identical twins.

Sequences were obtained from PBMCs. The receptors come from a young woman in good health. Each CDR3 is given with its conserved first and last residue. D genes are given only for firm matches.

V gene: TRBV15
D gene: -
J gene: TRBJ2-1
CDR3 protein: CATSRRKATSYNEQFF

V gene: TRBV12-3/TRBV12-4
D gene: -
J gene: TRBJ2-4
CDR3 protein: CASSPGGSSLAKNIQYF

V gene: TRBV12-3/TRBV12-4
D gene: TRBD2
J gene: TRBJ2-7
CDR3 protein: CASSFRSSGQSEQYF

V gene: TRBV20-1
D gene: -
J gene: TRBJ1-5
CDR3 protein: CSARHFRGNQPQHF

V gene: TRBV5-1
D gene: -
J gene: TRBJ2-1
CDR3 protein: CASSPDIPLDNEQFF

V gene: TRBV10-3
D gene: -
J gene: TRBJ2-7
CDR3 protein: CAISSPTRTYEQYF

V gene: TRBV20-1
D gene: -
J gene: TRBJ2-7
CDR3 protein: CSARGGASSYEQYF

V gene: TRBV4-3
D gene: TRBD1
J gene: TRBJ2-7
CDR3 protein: CASSQSRGSYEQYF

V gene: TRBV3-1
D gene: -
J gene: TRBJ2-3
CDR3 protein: CASSQGGRSDTQYF

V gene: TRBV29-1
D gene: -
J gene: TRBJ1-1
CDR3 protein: CSVDKITEAFF

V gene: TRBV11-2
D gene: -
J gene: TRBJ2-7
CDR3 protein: CASSPRTGINQYF

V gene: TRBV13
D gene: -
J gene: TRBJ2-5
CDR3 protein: CASSFTGGRETQYF

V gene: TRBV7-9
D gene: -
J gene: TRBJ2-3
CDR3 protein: CASLQTDTQYF

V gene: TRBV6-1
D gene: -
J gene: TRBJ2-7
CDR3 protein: CAISTYSYEQYF

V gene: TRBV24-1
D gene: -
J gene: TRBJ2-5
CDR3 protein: CATSDNMGAKETQYF

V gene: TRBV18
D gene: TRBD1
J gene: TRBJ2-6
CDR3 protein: CASSPTGDGANVLTF

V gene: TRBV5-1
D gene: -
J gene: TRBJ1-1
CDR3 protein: CASSLDGQNTEAFF

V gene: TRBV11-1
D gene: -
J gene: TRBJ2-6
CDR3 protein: CASSPNGAVSGANVLTF

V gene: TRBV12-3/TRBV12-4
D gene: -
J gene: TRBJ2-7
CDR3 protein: CASSATILSVF

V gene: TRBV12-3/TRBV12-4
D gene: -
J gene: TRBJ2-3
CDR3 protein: CASSFPSRPGVSSTDTQYF

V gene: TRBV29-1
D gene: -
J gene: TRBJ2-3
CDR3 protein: CSVEDNTDTQYF

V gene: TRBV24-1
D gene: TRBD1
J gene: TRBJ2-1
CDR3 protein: CATSDGQGAYNEQFF

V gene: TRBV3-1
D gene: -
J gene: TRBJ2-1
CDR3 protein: CATRQTINNEQFF

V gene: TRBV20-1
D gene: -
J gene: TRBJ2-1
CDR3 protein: CSAKTGRGIYNEQFF

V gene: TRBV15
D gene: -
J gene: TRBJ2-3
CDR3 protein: CATSRVNSPTDTQYF

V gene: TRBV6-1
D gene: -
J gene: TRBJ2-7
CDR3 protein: CASSPSGVPVYEQYF

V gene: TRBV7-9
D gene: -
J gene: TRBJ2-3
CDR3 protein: CASSLRAQGRTDTQYF

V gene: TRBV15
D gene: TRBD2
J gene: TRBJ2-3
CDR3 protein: CATSREATSGSTDTQYF

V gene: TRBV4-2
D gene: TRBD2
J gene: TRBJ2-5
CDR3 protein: CASSQDGTSGVGETQYF

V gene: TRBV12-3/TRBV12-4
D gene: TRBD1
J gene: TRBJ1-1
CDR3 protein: CASNPSGQGPNTEAFF

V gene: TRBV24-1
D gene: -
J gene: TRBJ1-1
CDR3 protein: CATSDWDYTEAFF

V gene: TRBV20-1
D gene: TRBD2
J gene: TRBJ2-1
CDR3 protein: CSAPPPGTRYNEQFF

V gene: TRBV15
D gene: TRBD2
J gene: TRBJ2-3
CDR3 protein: CATSRDYRLADHTDTQYF

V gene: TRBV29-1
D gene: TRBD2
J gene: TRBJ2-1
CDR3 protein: CSVDRVAGGPLNEQFF

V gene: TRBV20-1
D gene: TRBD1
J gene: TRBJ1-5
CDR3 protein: CSATTGGSYQPQHF

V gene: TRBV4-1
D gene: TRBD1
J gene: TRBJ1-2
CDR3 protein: CASSQPEGGGYGYTF

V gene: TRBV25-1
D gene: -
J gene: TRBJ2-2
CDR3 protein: CASSERKGNTGELFF

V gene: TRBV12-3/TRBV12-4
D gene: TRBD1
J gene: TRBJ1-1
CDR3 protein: CASTLDRGTEAFF

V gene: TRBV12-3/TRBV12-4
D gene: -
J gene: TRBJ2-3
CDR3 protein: CASSSGPHPDTQYF

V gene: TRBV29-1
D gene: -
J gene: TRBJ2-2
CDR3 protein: CSVENRAGTGELFF

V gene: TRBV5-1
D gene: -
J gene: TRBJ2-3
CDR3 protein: CASSPTVTDTQYF

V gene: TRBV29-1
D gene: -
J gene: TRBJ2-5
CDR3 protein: CSVPPPAGRPETQYF

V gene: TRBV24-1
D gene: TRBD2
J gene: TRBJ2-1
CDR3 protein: CATSDLGLAGVNEQFF

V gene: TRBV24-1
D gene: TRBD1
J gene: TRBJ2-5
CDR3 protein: CATSWTGNQGETQYF